The T cell receptor (beta chain) described here comes from a study of blood T cell repertoires in COVID-19. Whole-study context: Sites across the United States, Italy and Spain contributed samples from acute and convalescent COVID-19.

TCRdb's copy holds only in-frame clones and misses some; the assay was immunoSEQ multiplex PCR. The repertoire includes around 200,000 clones, approximately 87% of them detected once, and less than 25% sits in the top ten. This sequence was found in a man aged 70 or older with active or convalescent COVID-19. The source material was peripheral blood.

CDR3 amino acids: CASSSPTSSRNQPQHF. In DNA form, the CDR3 reads TGTGCCAGCAGCTCTCCCACTAGTTCCCGAAATCAGCCCCAGCATTTT. The chain links TRBV6-2 or TRBV6-3 to TRBJ1-5; no firm D call. The CDR3 loop spans 16 amino acids. Germline CDR1 is MNHEY and CDR2 is SVGEGT. The V and J ends lost 6 bases and 4 bases respectively, with 19 bases between them.